Presented here are 29 T cell receptor beta chains from one specimen sequenced in a study of cytomegalovirus exposure and HLA in healthy donors. Method: immunoSEQ multiplex PCR; TCRdb's copy keeps in-frame clones and lacks some. Counted here are 150,000 to 200,000 clones, about 80% occurring once; the ten biggest clones make up 2.5% to 3.5%. The sample consisted of PBMCs. Receptors originate from a woman aged 18-29 years in good health and CMV-seropositive.

The rearrangement uses TRBV6-5 and TRBJ2-1; 12 nucleotides line up with TRBD2. CDR1 and CDR2 (germline): MNHEY, SVGAGI. CDR3 length: 14 residues. Losses at the gene ends were 6 bases for V and 4 bases for J; bases not matched to a gene: 1. The CDR3 loop is CASRGLAGYNEQFF. The CDR3 DNA follows: TGTGCCAGCAGAGGACTAGCGGGGTACAATGAGCAGTTCTTC.

This chain links TRBV6-1 with TRBJ1-1; D gene uncertain. V lost 6 bases and J lost 6, with 11 bases in between. CDR1 is MNHNS and CDR2 is SASEGT in the germline V gene. CDR3 size: 12 residues. CDR3 amino acids: CASRRPSAEAFF. DNA for the CDR3: TGTGCCAGCAGGAGGCCCTCGGCTGAAGCTTTCTTT.

The rearrangement uses TRBV4-1 and TRBJ1-5, with D perhaps TRBD1 (5 bases). Trimming left V 0 bases short and J 0 bases short, with 12 bases between. Germline V CDR1 and CDR2: MGHRA, YSYEKL. The CDR3 runs to 17 residues. The CDR3 bases are TGCGCCAGCAGCCAAGATTGGTCAGGGTCTAGCAATCAGCCCCAGCATTTT. Translating it yields CASSQDWSGSSNQPQHF.

The chain has TRBV7-9 and TRBJ2-7, with D possibly matching TRBD2 (5 bases). CDR3 length equals 16 residues. V was clipped by 2 bases and J by 2 bases, with 16 bases between them. Germline assignment: CDR1 SEHNR and CDR2 FQNEAQ (reference sequence). This CDR3 reads CASSLYGGLHPYEQYF. The CDR3 nucleotides are TGTGCCAGCAGCTTATATGGCGGACTGCATCCCTACGAGCAGTACTTC.

The rearrangement links TRBV13 to TRBJ1-3, with 7 nucleotides matching TRBD1. V lost 5 bases to trimming and J lost 0 bases; unmatched junction nucleotides: 4. The germline gives CDR1 PRHDT, CDR2 FYEKMQ (reference sequence). The CDR3 is 15 residues long. The DNA of the CDR3 is TGTGCCAGCAGCACTAACAGGGGCTCTGGAAACACCATATATTTT. It translates to CASSTNRGSGNTIYF.

The chain joins TRBV14 to TRBJ2-1, with 7 bases identical to TRBD1. Germline V gives CDR1 SGHDN, CDR2 FVKESK. CDR3 length: 15 amino acids. The ends lost 3 bases at V and 6 bases at J; junction bases unmatched: 8. DNA of the CDR3: TGTGCCAGCAGCCACCTGACAGGGATGCCCAATGAGCAGTTCTTC. Translated: CASSHLTGMPNEQFF. The variable domain in full, with the rest retrieved from reference TRBV14 and TRBJ2-1, is EAGVTQFPSHSVIEKGQTVTLRCDPISGHDNLYWYRRVMGKEIKFLLHFVKESKQDESGMPNNRFLAERTGGTYSTLKVQPAELEDSGVYFCASSHLTGMPNEQFFGPGTRLTVL.

About this clone itself: Other nucleotide sequences in the sample specify the same CDR3. J is TRBJ1-2 and V is TRBV27; D remains ambiguous. This CDR3 has 13 amino acids. Trimming cost V 2 bases and J 0 bases, with 4 bases left between them. The germline gives CDR1 MNHEY, CDR2 SMNVEV (reference sequence). The CDR3 DNA sequence: TGTGCCAGCAGTTTAGCAGCTAACTATGGCTACACCTTC. Translated: CASSLAANYGYTF.

V and J are TRBV5-1 and TRBJ2-7; the D is unclear. The CDR3 runs 15 residues. Germline-derived CDR1 and CDR2 are SGHRS and YFSETQ. With 2 bases removed from V and 2 bases from J, the gap between germline ends came to 14 bases. In nucleotides, the CDR3 is TGCGCCAGCAGCTTCTTGCCAAGCGCCCCCTACGAGCAGTACTTC. Amino acids: CASSFLPSAPYEQYF. The whole variable domain, filled in from reference TRBV5-1 and TRBJ2-7, reads KAGVTQTPRYLIKTRGQQVTLSCSPISGHRSVSWYQQTPGQGLQFLFEYFSETQRNKGNFPGRFSGRQFSNSRSEMNVSTLELGDSALYLCASSFLPSAPYEQYFGPGTRLTVT.

The rearrangement uses TRBV9 and TRBJ1-1; D perhaps matches TRBD1 (5 bases). The germline V gene has CDR1 SGDLS and CDR2 YYNGEE. The V end lost 2 bases, the J end lost 1 base, and 12 bases lay between the germline ends. The CDR3 loop spans 15 amino acids. The chain's CDR3 is CASSVGTLGNTEAFF. The CDR3 region has the DNA TGTGCCAGCAGCGTCGGGACTCTGGGGAACACTGAAGCTTTCTTT. Full variable domain (rest looked up from reference TRBV9 and TRBJ1-1): DSGVTQTPKHLITATGQRVTLRCSPRSGDLSVYWYQQSLDQGLQFLIQYYNGEERAKGNILERFSAQQFPDLHSELNLSSLELGDSALYFCASSVGTLGNTEAFFGQGTRLTVV.

This chain connects TRBV5-4 to TRBJ1-2, with D tentatively TRBD1 (5 bases). V was clipped by 0 bases and J by 4 bases, with 19 bases between them. The V gene's germline CDR1 is SGHNT and CDR2 YYREEE (reference sequence). The CDR3 has 17 residues. The CDR3: CASSLDIRDSYFYGYTF. For the CDR3, the DNA is TGTGCCAGCAGCTTGGACATACGTGACAGTTATTTCTATGGCTACACCTTC.

This clone was counted between two and nine times. V and J are TRBV7-2 and TRBJ1-2; 7 nucleotides line up with TRBD1. Germline CDR1 SGHTA, CDR2 FQGNSA. V lost 2 bases, J lost 0 bases, and 3 bases stayed unmatched. This CDR3 comprises 15 residues. In DNA form, the CDR3 reads TGTGCCAGCAGCTTAAACAGGGGTCCTAACTATGGCTACACCTTC. This translates into CASSLNRGPNYGYTF.

V and J are TRBV2 and TRBJ1-2, with 7 bases aligning to TRBD1. Germline loops: CDR1 SNHLY, CDR2 FYNNEI. After removal of 10 bases from V and 0 bases from J, the junction contained 11 bases not matched to a gene. This CDR3 comprises 15 residues. The CDR3 loop reads CATELGTDPNYGYTF. DNA for the CDR3: TGTGCCACCGAATTGGGGACAGACCCTAACTATGGCTACACCTTC.

V is TRBV4-1 and J is TRBJ1-6; D may be TRBD1 (5 bases). V was trimmed by 0 bases and J by 0 bases, leaving 12 bases between them. Per the germline V gene, CDR1 is MGHRA and CDR2 is YSYEKL. This CDR3 contains 18 residues. CDR3 bases: TGCGCCAGCAGCCAAGAAGGGGCGGGGCCCTCCTATAATTCACCCCTCCACTTT. This gives the protein CASSQEGAGPSYNSPLHF.

The genes are TRBV7-9 and TRBJ2-7; possibly TRBD1 for D (5 bases). This CDR3 comprises 16 residues. Trimming cost V 5 bases and J 2 bases, with 19 bases left between them. Germline assignment: CDR1 SEHNR and CDR2 FQNEAQ (reference sequence). The CDR3 DNA reads TGTGCCAGCAGCCCCCGGGCATCTAGGGGTGCCTACGAGCAGTACTTC. It specifies CASSPRASRGAYEQYF.

The chain uses TRBV7-8 and TRBJ2-2; 8 nucleotides line up with TRBD1. The CDR3 totals 15 residues. J was trimmed by 8 bases and V by 6 bases; bases with no gene match: 11. The germline V gene encodes CDR1 SGHVS and CDR2 FQNEAQ. Here the CDR3 DNA reads TGTGCCAGCAGTAAGGACAGGGACGTTCGGGGGGAGCTGTTTTTT. This sequence encodes CASSKDRDVRGELFF.

This chain connects TRBV2 to TRBJ2-3, with D possibly matching TRBD1 (5 bases). CDR3 size: 12 residues. V was cut by 7 bases and J by 7 bases, with 12 bases left in between. Germline V gene sequence: CDR1 SNHLY, CDR2 FYNNEI. CDR3 residues: CASTRAGNTQYF. CDR3 in DNA: TGTGCCAGCACCAGGGCTGGGAATACGCAGTATTTT.

This rearrangement joins TRBV2 to TRBJ2-1; TRBD2 matches 11 bases. The V gene's germline CDR1 is SNHLY and CDR2 FYNNEI. The CDR3 runs to 15 residues. The junction had 3 bases not matched to a gene; V was cut back by 6 bases and J by 2 bases. CDR3 residues: CASRNSGGAYNEQFF. As DNA, the CDR3 is TGTGCCAGCAGGAATAGCGGGGGGGCCTACAATGAGCAGTTCTTC.

This chain uses TRBV7-6 with TRBJ1-1, with D perhaps TRBD1 (5 bases). This CDR3 has 15 amino acids. From germline, CDR1 is SGHVS and CDR2 FNYEAQ. The germline V and J ends were trimmed by 1 base and 0 bases, with 9 bases remaining between them. CDR3 in DNA: TGTGCCAGCAGCTTAGGGGGGGGGATGAACACTGAAGCTTTCTTT. Translation: CASSLGGGMNTEAFF.

This chain connects TRBV6-5 to TRBJ2-2; D is perhaps TRBD2 (5 bases). V shed 2 bases and J shed 7 bases, with 17 bases lying between them. The CDR3 is 16 amino acids. The germline gives CDR1 MNHEY, CDR2 SVGAGI. The CDR3 DNA sequence: TGTGCCAGCAGTTACAGGGCCCGCGGGTCTAGCGGGGAGCTGTTTTTT. Its protein is CASSYRARGSSGELFF.

This clone was seen a few times. The chain links TRBV19 to TRBJ2-5; D is perhaps TRBD1 (5 bases). CDR1 and CDR2 from the germline V gene are LNHDA and SQIVND (reference sequence). This CDR3 region has 14 residues. V dropped 6 bases and J dropped 5 bases, with 16 bases sitting between them. CDR3 protein: CASRNQGVGETQYF. As DNA, the CDR3 is TGTGCCAGTAGGAACCAGGGTGTCGGGGAGACCCAGTACTTC.

The gene calls are TRBV27 and TRBJ1-2; D possibly corresponds to TRBD1 (6 bases). CDR1 and CDR2 from the germline V gene are MNHEY and SMNVEV (reference sequence). V was clipped by 6 bases and J by 0 bases, with 11 bases between them. The length of the CDR3 is 14 residues. The CDR3 region is CASSLQGANYGYTF. The DNA of the CDR3 is TGTGCCAGCAGCCTACAGGGAGCTAACTATGGCTACACCTTC.

This chain connects TRBV7-9 to TRBJ1-2; 9 nucleotides align to TRBD1. V was clipped by 5 bases and J by 3 bases; unmatched bases: 13. The CDR3 is 17 amino acids. The germline CDR1 and CDR2 sequences are SEHNR and FQNEAQ (reference sequence). Here the CDR3 DNA reads TGTGCCAGCAGCACGTCCCGGGACAGGGAATGGGACTATGGCTACACCTTC. Amino acids: CASSTSRDREWDYGYTF.

The V and J genes are TRBV18 and TRBJ1-3; D is perhaps TRBD1 (5 bases). In germline, CDR1 is KGHSH, CDR2 LQKENI. This CDR3 region has 15 residues. The germline V and J ends were trimmed by 3 bases and 0 bases, with 9 bases remaining between them. Here the CDR3 reads CASSPAGNSGNTIYF. The CDR3 DNA reads as TGTGCCAGCTCACCGGCAGGGAACTCTGGAAACACCATATATTTT.

This chain uses TRBV5-4 with TRBJ2-5; 7 nucleotides align to TRBD1. The V gene end was trimmed by 4 bases and the J gene end by 4 bases; junction bases not matched to a gene: 10. This CDR3 is 15 amino acids long. Germline CDR1 and CDR2: SGHNT and YYREEE (reference sequence). CDR3: CASSRRDRGGETQYF. In DNA, the CDR3 is TGTGCCAGCAGCCGCCGGGACAGAGGGGGAGAGACCCAGTACTTC. The entire variable domain, with the rest obtained from reference TRBV5-4 and TRBJ2-5, is as follows: ETGVTQSPTHLIKTRGQQVTLRCSSQSGHNTVSWYQQALGQGPQFIFQYYREEENGRGNFPPRFSGLQFPNYSSELNVNALELDDSALYLCASSRRDRGGETQYFGPGTRLLVL.

This chain links TRBV19 with TRBJ1-1; D is unclear. V dropped 1 base and J dropped 0 bases, with 12 bases sitting between them. From germline, CDR1 is LNHDA and CDR2 SQIVND (reference sequence). The CDR3 covers 16 residues. The CDR3 sequence: CASSIVNTRVNTEAFF. For the CDR3, the DNA is TGTGCCAGTAGTATAGTGAACACACGGGTGAACACTGAAGCTTTCTTT.

The chain joins TRBV13 to TRBJ2-2; D is perhaps TRBD1 (6 bases). V was shortened by 4 bases and J by 1 base, with 13 bases between the two germline ends. Per the germline V gene, CDR1 is PRHDT and CDR2 is FYEKMQ (reference sequence). This CDR3 contains 16 residues. The CDR3 region has the DNA TGTGCCAGCAGCTACTACCGGACAGAGAACACCGGGGAGCTGTTTTTT. It specifies CASSYYRTENTGELFF. The full variable domain, its missing parts supplied by reference TRBV13 and TRBJ2-2, is AAGVIQSPRHLIKEKRETATLKCYPIPRHDTVYWYQQGPGQDPQFLISFYEKMQSDKGSIPDRFSAQQFSDYHSELNMSSLELGDSALYFCASSYYRTENTGELFFGEGSRLTVL.

The chain links TRBV4-2 to TRBJ1-2, with TRBD1 identical over 8 bases. Germline V lookup: CDR1 LGHNA, CDR2 YNFKEQ. Trimming removed 3 bases from V and 6 bases from J; junction bases left unmatched: 6. This CDR3 spans 14 amino acids. The CDR3 coding sequence is TGTGCCAGCAGCCAGAAGGACAGGGCGGATGGCTACACCTTC. Translation gives CASSQKDRADGYTF.

This clone was picked up a small number of times. The chain links TRBV23-1 to TRBJ1-6; D ambiguous. TRBV23-1 is reported as an ORF; its role is uncertain. The CDR3 totals 11 residues. V lost 9 bases and J 7 bases, leaving 7 bases between the germline ends. For the CDR3, the DNA is TGCGCCAGTGAGTTAAATTCACCCCTCCACTTT. Its translation is CASELNSPLHF.

The chain joins TRBV7-9 to TRBJ2-7; D might be TRBD1 (5 bases). Germline CDR1 reads SEHNR; CDR2 reads FQNEAQ (reference sequence). The CDR3 runs 11 residues. Between the trimmed V and J ends, which lost 2 bases and 7 bases, there was a span of 6 bases. CDR3 sequence reads: CASSLKGEQYF. The CDR3 region has the DNA TGTGCCAGCAGCTTAAAGGGGGAGCAGTACTTC.